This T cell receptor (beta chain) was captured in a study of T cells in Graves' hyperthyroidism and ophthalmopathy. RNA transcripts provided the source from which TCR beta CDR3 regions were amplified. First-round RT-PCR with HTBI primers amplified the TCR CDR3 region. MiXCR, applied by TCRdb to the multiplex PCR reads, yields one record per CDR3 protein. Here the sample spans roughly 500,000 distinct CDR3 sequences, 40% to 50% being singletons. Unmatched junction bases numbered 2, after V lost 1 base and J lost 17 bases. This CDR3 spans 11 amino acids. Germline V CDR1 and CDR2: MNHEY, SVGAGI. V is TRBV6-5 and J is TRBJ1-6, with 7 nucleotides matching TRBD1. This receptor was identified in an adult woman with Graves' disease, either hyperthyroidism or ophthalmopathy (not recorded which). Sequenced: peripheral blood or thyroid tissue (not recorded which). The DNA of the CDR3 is TGTGCCAGCAGTTACTGGGACAGCATCCACTTT. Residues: CASSYWDSIHF.